A selection of T cell receptor beta chains follows, all from one sample in a study of cytomegalovirus exposure and HLA in healthy donors. Sequencing used immunoSEQ multiplex PCR; TCRdb keeps in-frame clones, though not all of them. The sample has under 130,000 clones; approximately 70% are singletons. What was sequenced was PBMCs. All receptors derive from a woman between 50 and 59 years old in good health and CMV-seronegative. Each CDR3 is given with its conserved first and last residue. Each record gives: CDR3 protein, CDR3 DNA, V gene, clone size, D gene, J gene. A D gene is named only where the DNA matches it firmly. Clone size appears in some rows only: once, few, many, or a class for an expanded clone.

CASSLAADTQYF | TGTGCCAGCAGTCTAGCGGCAGATACGCAGTATTTT | TRBV7-6 | - | TRBD2 | TRBJ2-3
CATSRAGKGNQPQHF | TGTGCCACCAGCAGAGCAGGCAAGGGCAATCAGCCCCAGCATTTT | TRBV15 | - | - | TRBJ1-5
CAERTGGDTNYGYTF | TGTGCCGAGAGGACAGGGGGCGACACGAACTATGGCTACACCTTC | TRBV6-4 | few | TRBD1 | TRBJ1-2
CASSQTPSGAETQYF | TGTGCCAGCAGCCAAACGCCTAGCGGGGCGGAGACCCAGTACTTC | TRBV4-2 | few | TRBD2 | TRBJ2-5
CASSLEVAGGDGEQYF | TGTGCCAGCAGCTTAGAGGTAGCGGGAGGGGATGGGGAGCAGTACTTC | TRBV11-2 | - | TRBD2 | TRBJ2-7
CASRAGTGATYEQYF | TGTGCCAGCAGGGCCGGGACAGGAGCCACCTACGAGCAGTACTTC | TRBV6-5 | - | TRBD1 | TRBJ2-7
CASSLAHDSGYTF | TGTGCCAGCAGCTTAGCCCACGACAGTGGCTACACCTTC | TRBV11-2 | once | - | TRBJ1-2
CATSRLPRDKQYF | TGTGCCACCAGCAGACTTCCACGGGACAAGCAGTATTTT | TRBV15 | - | - | TRBJ2-3
CASRSEVGANVLTF | TGTGCCAGCAGATCAGAGGTTGGGGCCAACGTCCTGACTTTC | TRBV27 | once | - | TRBJ2-6
CASRYREGGELFF | TGTGCCAGCAGATACAGGGAGGGCGGGGAGCTGTTTTTT | TRBV28 | once | - | TRBJ2-2
CASSDQRGGNYGYTF | TGCGCCAGCAGTGACCAAAGGGGTGGGAACTATGGCTACACCTTC | TRBV10-2 | few | - | TRBJ1-2
CASSPGNEQYF | TGTGCCAGCAGTCCCGGGAACGAGCAGTACTTC | TRBV6-6 | - | - | TRBJ2-7
CASSFGTRDNEQFF | TGTGCCAGCAGCTTCGGGACTAGAGACAATGAGCAGTTCTTC | TRBV5-4 | - | TRBD2 | TRBJ2-1
CASSKRQGRTDTQYF | TGTGCCAGCAGCAAGCGACAGGGCCGCACAGATACGCAGTATTTT | TRBV9 | - | TRBD1 | TRBJ2-3
CASRVDMNTEAFF | TGTGCCAGCAGGGTAGACATGAACACTGAAGCTTTCTTT | TRBV28 | - | - | TRBJ1-1
CASSQGPGQGVSNTEAFF | TGCGCCAGCAGCCAAGGTCCGGGACAGGGGGTTAGTAACACTGAAGCTTTCTTT | TRBV4-1 | - | TRBD1 | TRBJ1-1
CASSELEINQPQHF | TGTGCCAGCAGTGAACTGGAGATTAATCAGCCCCAGCATTTT | TRBV2 | - | - | TRBJ1-5
CASSQFRGRGGFGNTEAFF | TGTGCCAGCAGCCAATTCAGGGGAAGAGGGGGATTTGGGAACACTGAAGCTTTCTTT | TRBV14 | - | - | TRBJ1-1
CASRIPSLQDGELFF | TGTGCCAGCAGAATCCCCTCCCTACAGGATGGGGAACTGTTTTTT | TRBV2 | - | - | TRBJ1-4
CASIPGQGAHEQYF | TGTGCCAGCATTCCGGGACAGGGGGCTCACGAGCAGTACTTC | TRBV5-5 | - | TRBD1 | TRBJ2-7
CASSHRGTPEAFF | TGCGCCAGCAGCCACAGGGGGACACCTGAAGCTTTCTTT | TRBV4-1 | - | TRBD1 | TRBJ1-1
CASSRPPGLRSGREQFF | TGTGCCAGTAGTAGACCACCGGGACTTCGTTCGGGGCGTGAGCAGTTCTTC | TRBV19 | - | - | TRBJ2-1
CASSPLLDSNTGELFF | TGTGCCAGCAGCCCTCTTCTGGACAGCAACACCGGGGAGCTGTTTTTT | TRBV7-9 | - | - | TRBJ2-2
CALEGGVSDTQYF | TGTGCCTTAGAGGGGGGGGTGTCAGATACGCAGTATTTT | TRBV30 | - | - | TRBJ2-3
CASTLDRDNEQFF | TGTGCCAGCACCTTGGACAGGGACAATGAGCAGTTCTTC | TRBV6-6 | few | TRBD1 | TRBJ2-1
CASSFGTSGGLDTQYF | TGTGCCAGCAGCTTCGGGACTAGCGGGGGCCTAGATACGCAGTATTTT | TRBV5-6 | - | TRBD2 | TRBJ2-3
CASSQQGYQPQHF | TGTGCCAGCAGCCAACAGGGTTACCAGCCCCAGCATTTT | TRBV7-2 | - | - | TRBJ1-5
CASSLNRREGLYEQYF | TGTGCCAGCAGCTTAAACCGGCGGGAGGGCCTCTACGAGCAGTACTTC | TRBV7-2 | - | TRBD2 | TRBJ2-7
CASSDSIGGTRYF | TGTGCCAGCAGTGACTCGATCGGCGGGACTAGATACTTC | TRBV6-4 | once | TRBD2 | TRBJ2-5
CASVRDHQGETQYF | TGTGCTAGCGTTAGGGATCACCAGGGGGAGACCCAGTACTTC | TRBV12-5 | once | - | TRBJ2-5
CASSLFPGVNDNEQFF | TGTGCCAGCAGCTTGTTTCCGGGAGTAAACGACAATGAGCAGTTCTTC | TRBV7-3 | - | - | TRBJ2-1
CASSGQLNYEQYF | TGTGCCAGCTCGGGACAGCTGAACTACGAGCAGTACTTC | TRBV18 | - | TRBD1 | TRBJ2-7
CASSDPGLAGGKNYNEQFF | TGTGCCAGCAGTGATCCGGGACTAGCGGGGGGAAAAAACTACAATGAGCAGTTCTTC | TRBV6-1 | - | TRBD2 | TRBJ2-1
CASSLPPSGRVGAGANVLTF | TGTGCCAGCAGTTTACCCCCCTCGGGCAGGGTAGGAGCTGGGGCCAACGTCCTGACTTTC | TRBV28 | - | - | TRBJ2-6
CASSWRGQGRNNYGYTF | TGTGCCAGCAGCTGGAGGGGACAGGGACGGAATAACTATGGCTACACCTTC | TRBV5-5 | - | TRBD1 | TRBJ1-2
CASSSRDRDYEQYF | TGTGCCAGCAGCTCGCGGGACAGGGATTACGAGCAGTACTTC | TRBV7-2 | - | TRBD1 | TRBJ2-7
CASSSWGGREMNNEQFF | TGTGCCAGCAGCTCCTGGGGGGGGAGAGAGATGAACAATGAGCAGTTCTTC | TRBV7-9 | few | TRBD2 | TRBJ2-1
CSSSPTGNYGYTF | TGTTCCAGCAGCCCTACAGGGAACTATGGCTACACCTTC | TRBV7-9 | few | - | TRBJ1-2
CASSEHGGAGETQYF | TGTGCCAGCAGTGAACACGGGGGGGCCGGAGAGACCCAGTACTTC | TRBV6-1 | - | TRBD2 | TRBJ2-5
CSVEDRVLDSYEQYF | TGCAGCGTTGAAGATCGGGTCCTAGACTCCTACGAGCAGTACTTC | TRBV29-1 | - | - | TRBJ2-7
CASSATQGRNTEAFF | TGTGCCAGCAGTGCCACACAGGGGAGGAACACTGAAGCTTTCTTT | TRBV6-6 | once | TRBD1 | TRBJ1-1
CASSCRSKIRSSGNTIYF | TGTGCCAGCAGCTGTCGGTCGAAAATTCGATCCTCTGGAAACACCATATATTTT | TRBV7-4 | - | - | TRBJ1-3
CASSPAGDTEAFF | TGTGCCAGCTCACCGGCAGGGGACACTGAAGCTTTCTTT | TRBV18 | - | - | TRBJ1-1
CASITGGINQPQHF | TGTGCCAGCATCACCGGGGGAATCAATCAGCCCCAGCATTTT | TRBV6-1 | - | - | TRBJ1-5
CASSHGQGNYGYTF | TGTGCCAGCAGCCATGGACAGGGTAACTATGGCTACACCTTC | TRBV27 | - | TRBD1 | TRBJ1-2
CAVGDTLYGYTF | TGTGCCGTCGGGGACACCCTTTATGGCTACACCTTC | TRBV6-1 | once | - | TRBJ1-2
CASSLGAAGEMETQYF | TGTGCCAGCAGCTTAGGGGCGGCGGGGGAGATGGAGACCCAGTACTTC | TRBV7-8 | - | TRBD2 | TRBJ2-5
CASSLVGHHPYNEQFF | TGCGCCAGCAGCTTGGTGGGACATCACCCCTACAATGAGCAGTTCTTC | TRBV5-1 | few | - | TRBJ2-1
CASSDRTGPTTGELFF | TGTGCCAGCTCAGACAGGACAGGGCCAACCACCGGGGAGCTGTTTTTT | TRBV18 | - | TRBD1 | TRBJ2-2
CASSEGLIIQETQYF | TGTGCCAGCAGCGAGGGACTCATTATTCAGGAGACCCAGTACTTC | TRBV9 | - | - | TRBJ2-5
CASSVVGEAYNEQFF | TGTGCCAGCAGCGTAGTGGGAGAGGCCTACAATGAGCAGTTCTTC | TRBV9 | - | - | TRBJ2-1
CASSANAANTGELFF | TGTGCCAGCAGTGCTAACGCGGCGAACACCGGGGAGCTGTTTTTT | TRBV6-1 | - | - | TRBJ2-2
CASSLSLSPDQPQHF | TGTGCCAGCAGTTTGAGTCTTTCCCCGGATCAGCCCCAGCATTTT | TRBV28 | - | - | TRBJ1-5
CASSGRAGGGRYEQYF | TGTGCCAGCAGCGGCAGAGCGGGAGGAGGTCGCTACGAGCAGTACTTC | TRBV9 | - | TRBD2 | TRBJ2-7
CASSQTDWDATQYF | TGCGCCAGCAGCCAAACGGACTGGGATGCGACCCAGTACTTC | TRBV4-1 | - | - | TRBJ2-5